This entry lists 28 T cell receptor beta chains sequenced from one sample in a study of persistence of HIV-infected CD4 T cells. No antigen has been identified for these receptors. Cells were stimulated nonspecifically with anti-CD3/anti-CD28 magnetic beads. Sorting of responding CD4+ T cells relied on upregulated CD40 ligand together with CD69. Sequencing used immunoSEQ version 4 in survey mode. Method: immunoSEQ multiplex PCR; TCRdb's copy keeps in-frame clones and lacks some. The sample contains 35,000 to 55,000 clones, about 89% of which appear only once. The sequencing here drew on CD4+ T cells sorted from PBMCs after approximately 19-hour stimulation, taken from a patient who received antiretroviral therapy. The source of these receptors is an adult man with HIV who was CMV-seropositive.

The DNA of the CDR3 is TGTGCCAGCAGCTTATCCGCCTCCTCTGGAAACACCATATATTTT. Its protein is CASSLSASSGNTIYF. The rearrangement joins TRBV7-9 to TRBJ1-3; D is ambiguous. Trimming shortened V by 2 bases and J by 0 bases, and 8 bases separated the two germline ends. The germline V gene has CDR1 SEHNR and CDR2 FQNEAQ (reference sequence). The CDR3 has 15 amino acids.

The genes are TRBV6-5 and TRBJ2-1; the match to TRBD1 covers 7 bases. Germline CDR1 is MNHEY and CDR2 is SVGAGI. The CDR3 extends over 14 amino acids. V lost 2 bases to trimming and J lost 4 bases; unmatched junction nucleotides: 2. The DNA of the CDR3 is TGTGCCAGCAGTTACGGGGACAGTTACAATGAGCAGTTCTTC. It codes for CASSYGDSYNEQFF.

The genes are TRBV19 and TRBJ1-4; D gene unclear. The germline CDR1 and CDR2 sequences are LNHDA and SQIVND (reference sequence). Trimming left V 4 bases short and J 4 bases short, with 10 bases between. This CDR3 contains 14 residues. In nucleotides, the CDR3 is TGTGCCAGTAGTAGAGGGCGGAATAATGAAAAACTGTTTTTT. This encodes CASSRGRNNEKLFF.

Remarks on this clone: Additional DNA sequences in this sample encode the identical CDR3. The rearrangement uses TRBV18 and TRBJ2-7, with 9 positions matching TRBD1. Germline V gives CDR1 KGHSH, CDR2 LQKENI. The CDR3 is 14 amino acids. The V segment lost 4 bases and the J segment 7 bases; nucleotides outside the gene matches: 8. The CDR3 region has the DNA TGTGCCAGCTCACTATCGGGACAGGGAAGGGAGCAGTACTTC. It translates to CASSLSGQGREQYF.

The chain links TRBV18 to TRBJ2-7; possible D gene TRBD2, 6 bases. Germline V gives CDR1 KGHSH, CDR2 LQKENI. V shed 2 bases and J shed 3 bases, with 8 bases lying between them. This CDR3 has 13 residues. The CDR3 loop is CASSPRRDYEQYF. The CDR3 DNA reads TGTGCCAGCTCACCAAGGAGGGACTACGAGCAGTACTTC.

This clone came up once. The chain uses TRBV5-6 and TRBJ2-7; TRBD1 matches at 9 bases. The CDR3 covers 18 residues. The germline V gene has CDR1 SGHDT and CDR2 YYEEEE. J gave up 4 bases and V 1 base, and 15 bases lay outside the gene matches. The CDR3 is CASSLPHSWTGAKYEQYF. CDR3 coding DNA: TGTGCCAGCAGCTTGCCTCATAGCTGGACAGGGGCAAAGTACGAGCAGTACTTC.

The V gene is TRBV19, the J gene TRBJ2-1; D is undetermined. Germline V gene sequence: CDR1 LNHDA, CDR2 SQIVND (reference sequence). The V end was cut by 4 bases, the J end by 0 bases, with 4 bases between. The CDR3 has 13 residues. This CDR3 reads CASSTSSYNEQFF. The CDR3 region has the DNA TGTGCCAGTAGTACGAGCTCCTACAATGAGCAGTTCTTC.

V gene TRBV13 combines with J gene TRBJ1-1; D gene uncertain. CDR1 PRHDT and CDR2 FYEKMQ come from the germline V gene (reference sequence). The CDR3 extends over 14 amino acids. Trimming took 5 bases from V and 4 from J, leaving 14 bases between them. CDR3 DNA sequence: TGTGCCAGCAGCCCGCCAGAGAGCCGCACTGAAGCTTTCTTT. This gives the protein CASSPPESRTEAFF.

The chain is built from TRBV9 and TRBJ1-5; perhaps TRBD1 as D (5 bases). Deletions cut 3 bases from V and 5 bases from J, with 9 bases between. CDR1 is SGDLS and CDR2 is YYNGEE in the germline V gene. The CDR3 has 13 residues. The DNA for the CDR3 is TGTGCCAGCAGCGCGGGACCCCATCAGCCCCAGCATTTT. Its protein product is CASSAGPHQPQHF.

J is TRBJ2-3 and V is TRBV7-8; 8 bases align to TRBD1. CDR3 length: 13 amino acids. J lost 6 bases, V lost 5 bases, and 4 bases had no gene match. CDR1 and CDR2 (germline): SGHVS, FQNEAQ. The CDR3 DNA sequence: TGTGCCAGCAGCGGACAGGGCGCGGATACGCAGTATTTT. Protein sequence: CASSGQGADTQYF.

The chain recombines TRBV6-4 with TRBJ1-2, with D perhaps matching TRBD1 (5 bases). The germline V gene encodes CDR1 MRHNA and CDR2 SNTAGT. V lost 8 bases and J lost 3, with 13 bases in between. This CDR3 is built from 13 residues. Here the CDR3 reads CASAAGMHYGYTF. The DNA of the CDR3 is TGTGCCAGCGCGGCAGGGATGCACTATGGCTACACCTTC.

This rearrangement joins TRBV5-4 to TRBJ2-3; D uncertain. Germline CDR1 is SGHNT and CDR2 is YYREEE (reference sequence). V shed 0 bases and J shed 2 bases, with 10 bases lying between them. The CDR3 extends over 15 amino acids. Here the CDR3 reads CASSLDQKYTDTQYF. For the CDR3, the DNA is TGTGCCAGCAGCTTGGACCAGAAATACACAGATACGCAGTATTTT.

The V call is TRBV2, the J call TRBJ1-4, with TRBD1 matching over 9 bases. CDR3 size: 15 residues. The germline V gene encodes CDR1 SNHLY and CDR2 FYNNEI. J lost 8 bases, V lost 6 bases, and 10 bases had no gene match. The CDR3 DNA reads as TGTGCCAGCAGAACCGGGACAGGGAGACAGGAAAAACTGTTTTTT. Translated, it gives CASRTGTGRQEKLFF.

This rearrangement joins TRBV28 to TRBJ1-3; 8 nucleotides match TRBD1. The CDR3 has 17 residues. CDR1 and CDR2 (germline): MDHEN, SYDVKM. Losses at the gene ends were 6 bases for V and 3 bases for J; bases not matched to a gene: 13. The CDR3 nucleotides read TGTGCCAGCAGCCCTCCGGGGGCAGGGGGCAGTGGAAACACCATATATTTT. It encodes CASSPPGAGGSGNTIYF.

The chain has TRBV29-1 and TRBJ2-7, with D unclear. V gave up 3 bases and J gave up 3 bases, with 3 bases separating them. This CDR3 is 10 amino acids long. Germline lookup yields CDR1 SQVTM and CDR2 ANQGSEA. The CDR3 reads CSVEDYEQYF. Written as DNA, the CDR3 is TGCAGCGTTGAGGACTACGAGCAGTACTTC.

The J gene is TRBJ1-3, the V gene TRBV19; D is unresolved. Germline V gives CDR1 LNHDA, CDR2 SQIVND (reference sequence). The CDR3 runs to 12 residues. The ends were cut back, 7 bases at V and 4 bases at J, with 8 bases in the middle. The CDR3, as DNA: TGTGCCAGTAACCGACGAGGAAACACCATATATTTT. Its protein product is CASNRRGNTIYF.

This chain joins TRBV20-1 and TRBJ1-1, with a weak D call TRBD1 (5 bases). This CDR3 comprises 14 residues. The germline V and J ends were trimmed by 3 bases and 2 bases, with 13 bases remaining between them. The germline gives CDR1 DFQATT, CDR2 SNEGSKA (reference sequence). The CDR3 sequence is CSASSGWRNTEAFF. DNA for the CDR3: TGCAGTGCTAGTTCAGGGTGGAGAAACACTGAAGCTTTCTTT.

This clone has only one observation. The chain uses TRBV7-2 and TRBJ2-1, with D possibly called TRBD1 or TRBD2 (5 bases each). Germline lookup yields CDR1 SGHTA and CDR2 FQGNSA. Trimming cost V 1 base and J 9 bases, with 13 bases left between them. The length of the CDR3 is 14 residues. CDR3: CASSLGGTRTEQFF. The CDR3 DNA sequence: TGTGCCAGCAGCTTAGGAGGGACCCGGACTGAGCAGTTCTTC.

The rearrangement links TRBV27 to TRBJ2-7; the D is unclear. The germline V and J ends were trimmed by 3 bases and 4 bases, with 4 bases remaining between them. The CDR3 extends over 11 amino acids. Per the germline V gene, CDR1 is MNHEY and CDR2 is SMNVEV (reference sequence). The CDR3, as DNA: TGTGCCAGCAGTTTTCGGTACGAGCAGTACTTC. This codes for CASSFRYEQYF.

The gene calls are TRBV6-2 or TRBV6-3 and TRBJ1-1, with D uncertain. This CDR3 is built from 13 residues. Trimming removed 4 bases at V and 7 bases at J, with 13 bases between. CDR1 and CDR2 (germline): MNHEY, SVGEGT. CDR3 DNA sequence: TGTGCCAGCAGTTTCGACGGTCCCCGTGAAGCTTTCTTT. It yields the protein CASSFDGPREAFF.

V and J are TRBV6-5 and TRBJ1-6; D is unclear. V lost 6 bases and J 7 bases, leaving 10 bases between the germline ends. Germline lookup yields CDR1 MNHEY and CDR2 SVGAGI. CDR3 size: 13 residues. CDR3 in DNA: TGTGCCAGCAGCAATGAAAGGAATTCACCCCTCCACTTT. Its translation is CASSNERNSPLHF.

The chain joins TRBV4-1 to TRBJ1-2; D not resolved. Trimming cost V 0 bases and J 4 bases, with 12 bases left between them. The CDR3 runs 15 residues. Germline V gene sequence: CDR1 MGHRA, CDR2 YSYEKL. The CDR3 nucleotides read TGCGCCAGCAGCCAAGACTCGCGTCGGAGCTATGGCTACACCTTC. It codes for CASSQDSRRSYGYTF.

V is TRBV5-4 and J is TRBJ1-3, with D unresolved. The V end lost 4 bases, the J end lost 0 bases, and 11 bases lay between the germline ends. Germline V lookup: CDR1 SGHNT, CDR2 YYREEE (reference sequence). This CDR3 comprises 15 residues. In nucleotides, the CDR3 is TGTGCCAGCAGCCCTTCTGTCCGCTCTGGAAACACCATATATTTT. It is translated as CASSPSVRSGNTIYF.

CDR3 region: CASSPLAGGRETQYF. The CDR3, as DNA: TGTGCCAGCAGTCCACTAGCGGGGGGTCGGGAGACCCAGTACTTC. V and J are TRBV2 and TRBJ2-5; 12 nucleotides agree with TRBD2. The CDR3 loop spans 15 amino acids. The J segment lost 5 bases and the V segment lost 5 bases, leaving 6 bases of the junction unmatched. Germline V gene lookup returns CDR1 SNHLY and CDR2 FYNNEI.

This clone came up once. The rearrangement joins TRBV7-9 to TRBJ2-7; 8 nucleotides match TRBD1. The CDR3 is 13 amino acids. V dropped 5 bases and J dropped 6; count of bases not matched to a gene: 6. The germline CDR1 and CDR2 sequences are SEHNR and FQNEAQ (reference sequence). Written as DNA, the CDR3 is TGTGCCAGCAGCCAGCAGGGGGCCGGCGAGCAGTACTTC. This encodes CASSQQGAGEQYF.

The genes are TRBV15 and TRBJ1-6; 7 bases line up with TRBD1. The CDR3 consists of 14 residues. Germline lookup yields CDR1 LNHNV and CDR2 YYDKDF (reference sequence). The J segment lost 7 bases and the V segment lost 5 bases, leaving 5 bases of the junction unmatched. CDR3 DNA: TGTGCCACCAGCGGACAACAGGGGAATTCACCCCTCCACTTT. Translation gives CATSGQQGNSPLHF. The full variable domain, its missing parts supplied by reference TRBV15 and TRBJ1-6, is DAMVIQNPRYQVTQFGKPVTLSCSQTLNHNVMYWYQQKSSQAPKLLFHYYDKDFNNEADTPDNFQSRRPNTSFCFLDIRSPGLGDTAMYLCATSGQQGNSPLHFGNGTRLTVT.

The gene calls are TRBV4-2 and TRBJ2-3, with D perhaps being TRBD1 or TRBD2 (6 bases each). V was clipped by 0 bases and J by 0 bases, with 10 bases between them. This CDR3 contains 16 residues. The germline V gene has CDR1 LGHNA and CDR2 YNFKEQ. The CDR3 protein is CASSQDRGRSTDTQYF. DNA of the CDR3: TGTGCCAGCAGCCAAGATCGGGGGCGAAGCACAGATACGCAGTATTTT.

V usage is TRBV6-5 and J usage is TRBJ1-4; the match to TRBD1 covers 7 bases. CDR1 is MNHEY, CDR2 SVGAGI, per germline. The CDR3 is 13 amino acids. V trimming: 7 bases; J trimming: 7 bases; junction bases outside the gene matches: 6. For the CDR3, the DNA is TGTGCCAGCAAGCAGGGGGGGGGTGAAAAACTGTTTTTT. Translation: CASKQGGGEKLFF.